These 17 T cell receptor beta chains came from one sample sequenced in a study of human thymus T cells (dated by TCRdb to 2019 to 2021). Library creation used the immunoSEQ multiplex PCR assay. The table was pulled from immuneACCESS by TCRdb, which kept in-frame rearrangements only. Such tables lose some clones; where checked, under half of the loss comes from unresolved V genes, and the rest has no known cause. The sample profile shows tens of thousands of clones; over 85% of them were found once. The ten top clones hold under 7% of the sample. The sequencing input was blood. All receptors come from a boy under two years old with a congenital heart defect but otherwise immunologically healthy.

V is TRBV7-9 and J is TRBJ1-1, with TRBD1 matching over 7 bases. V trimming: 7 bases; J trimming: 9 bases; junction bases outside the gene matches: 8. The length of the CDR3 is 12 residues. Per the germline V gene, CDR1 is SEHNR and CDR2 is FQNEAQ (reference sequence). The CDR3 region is CASTSIRGQAFF. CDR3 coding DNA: TGTGCCAGCACATCCATAAGGGGGCAAGCTTTCTTT.

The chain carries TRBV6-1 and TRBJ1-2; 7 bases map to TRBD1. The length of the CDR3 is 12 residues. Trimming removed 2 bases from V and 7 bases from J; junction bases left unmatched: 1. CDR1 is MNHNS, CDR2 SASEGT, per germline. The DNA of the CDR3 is TGTGCCAGCAGTGAACAGGGGGTTGGCTACACCTTC. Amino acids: CASSEQGVGYTF.

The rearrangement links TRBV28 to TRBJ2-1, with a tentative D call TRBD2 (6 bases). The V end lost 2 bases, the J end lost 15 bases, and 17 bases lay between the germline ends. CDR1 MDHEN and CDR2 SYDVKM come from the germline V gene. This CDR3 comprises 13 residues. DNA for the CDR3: TGTGCCAGCAGTTTAGGGACTCCGAATCGTCCGTTCTTC. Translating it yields CASSLGTPNRPFF.

Written as DNA, the CDR3 is TGCGCCAGCAGCTTGATAATCGGGGGCGATGAGCAGTTCTTC. Protein product: CASSLIIGGDEQFF. The rearrangement links TRBV5-1 to TRBJ2-1, with D possibly being TRBD1 or TRBD2 (6 bases each). CDR3 size: 14 residues. The V and J ends lost 1 base and 8 bases respectively, with 13 bases between them. In germline, CDR1 is SGHRS, CDR2 YFSETQ.

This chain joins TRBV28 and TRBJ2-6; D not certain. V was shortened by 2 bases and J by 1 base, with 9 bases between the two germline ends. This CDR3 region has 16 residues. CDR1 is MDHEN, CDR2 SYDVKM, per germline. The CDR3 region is CASSLGWVSGANVLTF. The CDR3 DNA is TGTGCCAGCAGTTTAGGATGGGTATCTGGGGCCAACGTCCTGACTTTC.

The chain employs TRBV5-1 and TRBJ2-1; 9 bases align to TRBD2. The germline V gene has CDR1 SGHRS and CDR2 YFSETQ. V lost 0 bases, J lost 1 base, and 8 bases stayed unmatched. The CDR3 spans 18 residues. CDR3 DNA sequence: TGCGCCAGCAGCTTGGCCTTTAGCGGGAGTTATTCCTACAATGAGCAGTTCTTC. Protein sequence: CASSLAFSGSYSYNEQFF.

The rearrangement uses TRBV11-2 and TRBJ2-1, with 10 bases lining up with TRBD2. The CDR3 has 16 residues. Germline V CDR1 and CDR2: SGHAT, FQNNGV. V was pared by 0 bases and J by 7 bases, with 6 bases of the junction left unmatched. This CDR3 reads CASSLELAGARNEQFF. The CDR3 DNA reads TGTGCCAGCAGCTTAGAGCTAGCGGGAGCTCGGAATGAGCAGTTCTTC.

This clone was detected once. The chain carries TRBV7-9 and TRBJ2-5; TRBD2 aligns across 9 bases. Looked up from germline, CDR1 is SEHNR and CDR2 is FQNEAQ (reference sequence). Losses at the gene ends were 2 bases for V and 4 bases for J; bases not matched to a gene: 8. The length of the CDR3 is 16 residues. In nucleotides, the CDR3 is TGTGCCAGCAGCTTAAGACGGCGGGGGGGCGGAGAGACCCAGTACTTC. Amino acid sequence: CASSLRRRGGGETQYF. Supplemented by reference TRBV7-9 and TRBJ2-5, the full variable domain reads DTGVSQNPRHKITKRGQNVTFRCDPISEHNRLYWYRQTLGQGPEFLTYFQNEAQLEKSRLLSDRFSAERPKGSFSTLEIQRTEQGDSAMYLCASSLRRRGGGETQYFGPGTRLLVL.

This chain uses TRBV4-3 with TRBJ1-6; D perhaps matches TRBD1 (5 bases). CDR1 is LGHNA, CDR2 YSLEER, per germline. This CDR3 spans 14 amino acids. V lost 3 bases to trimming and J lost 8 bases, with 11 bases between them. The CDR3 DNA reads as TGCGCCAGCAGCCAGGAGGACACCGATTCACCCCTCCACTTT. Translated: CASSQEDTDSPLHF.

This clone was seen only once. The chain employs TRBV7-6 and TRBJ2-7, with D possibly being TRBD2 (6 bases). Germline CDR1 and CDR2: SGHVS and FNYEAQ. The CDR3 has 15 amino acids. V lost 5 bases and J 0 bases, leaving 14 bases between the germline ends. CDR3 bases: TGTGCCAGCAGCCCATCTAGCGTGAGCTCCTACGAGCAGTACTTC. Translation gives CASSPSSVSSYEQYF.

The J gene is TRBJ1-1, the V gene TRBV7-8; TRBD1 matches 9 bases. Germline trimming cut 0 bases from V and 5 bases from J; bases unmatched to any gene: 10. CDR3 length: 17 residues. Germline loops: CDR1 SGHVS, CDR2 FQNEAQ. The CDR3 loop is CASSLARRQGDGTEAFF. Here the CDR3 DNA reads TGTGCCAGCAGCTTAGCGAGGAGACAGGGGGATGGTACTGAAGCTTTCTTT.

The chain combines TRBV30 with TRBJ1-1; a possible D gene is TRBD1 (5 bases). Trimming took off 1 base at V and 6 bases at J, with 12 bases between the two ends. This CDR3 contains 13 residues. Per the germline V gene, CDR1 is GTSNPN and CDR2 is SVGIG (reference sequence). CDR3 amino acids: CAWSARVRAEAFF. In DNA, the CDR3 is TGTGCCTGGAGTGCCAGGGTCCGCGCTGAAGCTTTCTTT.

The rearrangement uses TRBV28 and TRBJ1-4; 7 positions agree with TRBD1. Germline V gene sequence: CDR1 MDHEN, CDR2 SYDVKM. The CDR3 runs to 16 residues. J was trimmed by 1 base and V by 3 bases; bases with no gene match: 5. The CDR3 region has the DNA TGTGCCAGCAGTTTGGTGAGGGGGCGAACTAATGAAAAACTGTTTTTT. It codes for CASSLVRGRTNEKLFF.

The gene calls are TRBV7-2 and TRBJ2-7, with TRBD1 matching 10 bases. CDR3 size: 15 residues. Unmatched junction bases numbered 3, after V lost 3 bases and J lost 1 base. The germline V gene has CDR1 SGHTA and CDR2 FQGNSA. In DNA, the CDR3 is TGTGCCAGCAGCTTGAGGACAGGGGGATCCTACGAGCAGTACTTC. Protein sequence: CASSLRTGGSYEQYF.

CDR3 sequence reads: CASSLIAGGQETQYF. CDR3 DNA: TGTGCCAGCAGCTTAATAGCGGGAGGGCAAGAGACCCAGTACTTC. The chain has TRBV11-1 and TRBJ2-5; 11 bases map to TRBD2. CDR3 size: 15 residues. V lost 2 bases and J lost 2; bases outside the gene matches: 1. Germline V gene sequence: CDR1 SGHAT, CDR2 FQDESV (reference sequence).

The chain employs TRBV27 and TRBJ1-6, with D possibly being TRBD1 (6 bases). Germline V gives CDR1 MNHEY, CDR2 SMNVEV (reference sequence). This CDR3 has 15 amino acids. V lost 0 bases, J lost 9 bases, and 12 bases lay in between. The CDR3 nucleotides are TGTGCCAGCAGTTTATCTAGGGGGTTAAGTTCACCCCTCCACTTT. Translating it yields CASSLSRGLSSPLHF.

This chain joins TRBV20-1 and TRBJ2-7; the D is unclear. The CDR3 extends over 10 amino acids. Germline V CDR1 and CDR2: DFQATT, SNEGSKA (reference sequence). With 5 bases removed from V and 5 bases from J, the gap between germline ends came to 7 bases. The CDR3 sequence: CSALGNEQYF. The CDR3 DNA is TGCAGTGCTTTGGGGAACGAGCAGTACTTC.